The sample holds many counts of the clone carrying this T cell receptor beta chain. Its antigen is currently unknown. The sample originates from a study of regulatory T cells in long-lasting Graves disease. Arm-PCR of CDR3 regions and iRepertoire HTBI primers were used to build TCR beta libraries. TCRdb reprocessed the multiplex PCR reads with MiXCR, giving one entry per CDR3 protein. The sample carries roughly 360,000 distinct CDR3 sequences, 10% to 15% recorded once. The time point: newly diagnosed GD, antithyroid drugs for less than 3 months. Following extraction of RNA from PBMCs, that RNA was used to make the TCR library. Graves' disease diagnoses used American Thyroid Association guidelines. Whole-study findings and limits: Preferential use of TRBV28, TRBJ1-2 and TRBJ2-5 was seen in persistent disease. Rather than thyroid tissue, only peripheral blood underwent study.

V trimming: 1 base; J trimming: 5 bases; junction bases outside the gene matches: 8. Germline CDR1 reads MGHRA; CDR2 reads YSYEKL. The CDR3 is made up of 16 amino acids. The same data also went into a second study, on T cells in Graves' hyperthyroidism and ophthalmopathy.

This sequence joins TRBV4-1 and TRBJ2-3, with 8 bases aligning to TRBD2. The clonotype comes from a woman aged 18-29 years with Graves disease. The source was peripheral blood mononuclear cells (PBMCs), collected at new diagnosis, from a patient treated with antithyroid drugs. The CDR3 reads CASSQVRAAGVDTQYF. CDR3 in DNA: TGCGCCAGCAGCCAAGTCCGAGCAGCGGGAGTAGATACGCAGTATTTT.